The rows below give T cell receptor beta chains drawn from one sample of a study of T cell repertoires in cytomegalovirus infection. TCRdb itself ran the reads through MiXCR, one entry per CDR3 protein. The sample holds around 300,000 distinct CDR3 sequences, 25% seen once. No cognate antigen is known for these TCRs. The source was cultured PBMCs, collected from culture after CMV antigen stimulation. The receptors stem from a human donor in good health (CMV status not recorded). Some clones in this sample may be carry-over from other donors' samples. The CDR3 runs from the conserved cysteine through the conserved F or W. The D gene is left open where the match is weak. Some rows mark clone size as missing; the rest say once, few, many or name a class of expanded clone.

.,few,TRBJ2-3,TRBV12-3/TRBV12-4,CASSPFGGPTDTQYF,TGTGCCAGCAGCCCCTTCGGGGGACCCACAGATACGCAGTATTTT
.,.,TRBJ1-2,TRBV28,CVSGAKNYGYTF,TGTGTCTCGGGGGCAAAAAACTATGGCTACACCTTC
TRBD2,.,TRBJ2-2,TRBV10-3,CAISEPGLAGHNTGELFF,TGTGCCATCAGTGAACCCGGACTAGCGGGACATAACACCGGGGAGCTGTTTTTT
.,many,TRBJ1-2,TRBV28,CASMDNYGYTF,TGTGCCAGCATGGATAACTATGGCTACACCTTC
TRBD2,.,TRBJ2-1,TRBV4-3,CASSQTSGRDNEQFF,TGCGCCAGCAGCCAAACTAGCGGGAGGGACAATGAGCAGTTCTTC
.,.,TRBJ2-2,TRBV24-1,CASSGAGAGSNTGELFF,TGTGCCTCCAGTGGTGCGGGGGCGGGTTCCAACACCGGGGAGCTGTTTTTT
TRBD1,.,TRBJ1-1,TRBV20-1,CSATPPDRAFGAFF,TGCAGTGCCACACCACCGGACAGGGCATTTGGAGCTTTCTTT
.,many,TRBJ2-7,TRBV27,CASSLGRSYEQYF,TGTGCCAGCAGCTTAGGCAGGTCCTACGAGCAGTACTTC
.,few,TRBJ1-5,TRBV4-3,CASSQGRDNHQPQHF,TGCGCCAGCAGCCAAGGAAGGGACAACCATCAGCCCCAGCATTTT
TRBD1,.,TRBJ1-1,TRBV3-1,CASSPGTGGHTEAFF,TGTGCCAGCAGCCCGGGGACAGGGGGCCACACTGAAGCTTTCTTT
TRBD2,.,TRBJ2-5,TRBV5-6,CASSSRVGGQETQYF,TGTGCCAGCAGCTCCAGGGTGGGGGGGCAAGAGACCCAGTACTTC
TRBD1,many,TRBJ2-7,TRBV6-5,CASSYSNLLQGALYF,TGTGCCAGCAGTTACTCGAACCTCCTTCAGGGGGCCCTATACTTC
TRBD2,.,TRBJ2-1,TRBV19,CASSIDHSTTSGFYNEQFF,TGTGCCAGTAGTATAGACCATTCAACGACTAGCGGGTTCTACAATGAGCAGTTCTTC
.,once,TRBJ2-5,TRBV4-3,CASSQDRKTQYF,TGCGCCAGCAGCCAAGATCGGAAGACCCAGTACTTC
TRBD2,few,TRBJ2-3,TRBV12-3/TRBV12-4,CASNNLAGAGDTQYF,TGTGCCAGCAACAATCTAGCGGGAGCAGGCGATACGCAGTATTTT
.,many,TRBJ2-3,TRBV7-2,CASSPRITDTQYF,TGTGCCAGCAGCCCGCGAATAACAGATACGCAGTATTTT
.,few,TRBJ1-1,TRBV6-1,CASTGRTNTEAFF,TGTGCCAGCACGGGACGGACGAACACTGAAGCTTTCTTT
.,.,TRBJ1-5,TRBV6-6,CASSVSGGLGQPQHF,TGTGCCAGCAGTGTTTCGGGAGGGTTAGGTCAGCCCCAGCATTTT
.,.,TRBJ2-3,TRBV20-1,CSATLDTQYF,TGCAGTGCTACCTTAGATACGCAGTATTTT
TRBD1,few,TRBJ2-1,TRBV12-3/TRBV12-4,CASRETGTGGIEQFF,TGTGCCAGCAGGGAGACCGGGACAGGGGGCATTGAGCAGTTCTTC
TRBD1,.,TRBJ2-2,TRBV9,CASSPETGGTGELFF,TGTGCCAGCAGCCCGGAGACAGGGGGCACCGGGGAGCTGTTTTTT
.,few,TRBJ2-3,TRBV7-2,CASSARPTDTQYF,TGTGCCAGCAGCGCTCGGCCCACAGATACGCAGTATTTT
.,many,TRBJ2-3,TRBV7-8,CASTPLPRRGGWRTDTQYF,TGTGCCAGCACCCCCCTGCCTCGGAGGGGCGGATGGCGCACAGATACGCAGTATTTT
.,.,TRBJ1-5,TRBV7-2,CASSLRDGGLNQPQHF,TGTGCCAGCAGCTTAAGAGATGGGGGGCTTAATCAGCCCCAGCATTTT
TRBD2,few,TRBJ2-7,TRBV20-1,CSARTSGGSSYEQYF,TGCAGTGCTAGAACTAGCGGGGGTAGCTCCTACGAGCAGTACTTC
.,many,TRBJ1-2,TRBV7-2,CASSLERSGGYTF,TGTGCCAGCAGCTTAGAGAGGTCGGGTGGCTACACCTTC
TRBD1,few,TRBJ1-2,TRBV19,CASSRLRGLIYGYTF,TGTGCCAGTAGTCGCCTCAGGGGGCTAATCTATGGCTACACCTTC
TRBD2,.,TRBJ2-5,TRBV12-3/TRBV12-4,CASSINRGDQETQYF,TGTGCCAGCAGTATCAACCGGGGGGATCAAGAGACCCAGTACTTC
TRBD2,.,TRBJ2-5,TRBV6-2/TRBV6-3,CASSLATSGSQTQYF,TGTGCCAGCAGTCTTGCGACTAGCGGGAGTCAGACCCAGTACTTC
.,.,TRBJ2-1,TRBV11-3,CASSFRGGSYNEQFF,TGTGCCAGCAGCTTCCGAGGGGGTTCCTACAATGAGCAGTTCTTC
.,many,TRBJ2-1,TRBV7-2,CASSSNYNEQFF,TGTGCCAGCAGCTCCAACTACAATGAGCAGTTCTTC
.,.,TRBJ2-3,TRBV3-1,CASSQGGTGADTQYF,TGTGCCAGCAGCCAAGGCGGTACCGGGGCAGATACGCAGTATTTT
TRBD2,few,TRBJ2-1,TRBV10-3,CAISSGTSGSPNEQFF,TGTGCCATCAGTTCCGGGACTAGCGGGAGTCCCAATGAGCAGTTCTTC
.,few,TRBJ1-5,TRBV19,CASGHRQGIGNQPQHF,TGTGCCAGTGGACACCGCCAGGGAATTGGCAATCAGCCCCAGCATTTT
.,many,TRBJ1-2,TRBV7-2,CASSSPRDAHYGYTF,TGTGCCAGCAGCTCCCCTAGGGATGCCCATTATGGCTACACCTTC
.,few,TRBJ2-3,TRBV19,CASSVLDTDTQYF,TGTGCCAGTAGTGTACTAGATACAGATACGCAGTATTTT
TRBD1,few,TRBJ1-1,TRBV4-1,CASSQVGTGSTEAFF,TGCGCCAGCAGCCAAGTCGGGACAGGGAGTACTGAAGCTTTCTTT
.,few,TRBJ2-1,TRBV20-1,CSARPLAFNEQFF,TGCAGTGCGAGACCACTAGCATTCAATGAGCAGTTCTTC
.,few,TRBJ1-5,TRBV20-1,CSAKPRIADQPQHF,TGCAGTGCTAAACCCCGTATAGCTGATCAGCCCCAGCATTTT
.,.,TRBJ2-2,TRBV10-2,CASTLRDTGELFF,TGCGCCAGCACCCTAAGAGACACCGGGGAGCTGTTTTTT
.,many,TRBJ1-6,TRBV6-2/TRBV6-3,CASSYSSRRSPLHF,TGTGCCAGCAGTTACTCCTCGAGGCGCTCACCCCTCCACTTT
.,.,TRBJ1-1,TRBV7-9,CASSKEGGLNTEAFF,TGTGCCAGCAGCAAAGAGGGTGGGTTGAACACTGAAGCTTTCTTT
.,.,TRBJ2-1,TRBV20-1,CSASLEFHHNEQFF,TGCAGTGCTAGTCTGGAATTCCACCACAATGAGCAGTTCTTC
.,.,TRBJ2-1,TRBV19,CASSNPGSSYNEQFF,TGTGCCAGTAGTAATCCCGGGAGCTCCTACAATGAGCAGTTCTTC
TRBD2,.,TRBJ2-2,TRBV12-5,CASGTDSGKVFF,TGTGCTAGTGGCACTGATAGCGGGAAGGTGTTTTTT
.,few,TRBJ1-2,TRBV25-1,CASSKQGYTF,TGTGCCAGCAGCAAACAGGGCTACACCTTC